What follows is one TCR beta chain and its context. The data stem from a study of blood T cell repertoires in COVID-19. After removal of 2 bases from V and 3 bases from J, the junction contained 0 bases not matched to a gene. Germline V CDR1 and CDR2: LGHDT, YNNKEL (reference sequence). The CDR3 has 14 amino acids. Some clones are missing from TCRdb's copy, which holds only in-frame ones; the method was immunoSEQ multiplex PCR. The sample lists about 150,000 clones, about four fifths occurring once. The J gene is TRBJ2-7, the V gene TRBV3-1 (or the pseudogene TRBV3-2); 11 nucleotides match TRBD2. The receptor comes from a man between 65 and 79 years old who had recovered from COVID-19. Input material: peripheral blood. CDR3 nucleotide sequence: TGTGCCAGCAGCCAACTAGCGGGAGGCTACGAGCAGTACTTC. The encoded protein is CASSQLAGGYEQYF.